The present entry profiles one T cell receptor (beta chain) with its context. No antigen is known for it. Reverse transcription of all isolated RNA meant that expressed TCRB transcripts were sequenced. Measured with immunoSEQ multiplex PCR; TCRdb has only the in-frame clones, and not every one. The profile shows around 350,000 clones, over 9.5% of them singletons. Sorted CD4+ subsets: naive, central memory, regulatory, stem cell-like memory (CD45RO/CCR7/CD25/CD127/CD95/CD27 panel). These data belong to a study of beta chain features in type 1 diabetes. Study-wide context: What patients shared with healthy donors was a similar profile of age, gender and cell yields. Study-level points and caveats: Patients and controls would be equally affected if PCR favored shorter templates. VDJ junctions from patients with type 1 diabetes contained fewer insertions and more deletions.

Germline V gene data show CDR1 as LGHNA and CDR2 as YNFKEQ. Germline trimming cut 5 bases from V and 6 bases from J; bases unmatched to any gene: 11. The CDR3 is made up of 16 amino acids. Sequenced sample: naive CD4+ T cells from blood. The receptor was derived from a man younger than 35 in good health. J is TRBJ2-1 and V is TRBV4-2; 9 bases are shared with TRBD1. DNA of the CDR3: TGTGCCAGCAGCTCACTTCTACAGGGGGCCCTCAATGAGCAGTTCTTC. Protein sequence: CASSSLLQGALNEQFF.